This entry describes one TCR beta chain. The data were taken from a study of cytomegalovirus exposure and HLA in healthy donors. Both 60 Vbeta primers and 13 Jbeta primers went into the PCR. The data were produced by immunoSEQ multiplex PCR, yet TCRdb's version contains in-frame clones alone and is incomplete. The sample consists of about 190,000 clones, over 70% of them appearing once. Looked up from germline, CDR1 is LGHNA and CDR2 is YNFKEQ. This CDR3 has 15 residues. J was trimmed by 0 bases and V by 4 bases; bases with no gene match: 4. The material sequenced was PBMCs. The gene calls are TRBV4-2 and TRBJ2-5; 8 bases align to TRBD1. This sequence was found in a woman aged 25 to 39 in good health and CMV-seronegative. CDR3 protein: CASSRTDRDQETQYF. The CDR3 region has the DNA TGTGCCAGCAGCCGTACGGACAGGGACCAAGAGACCCAGTACTTC.